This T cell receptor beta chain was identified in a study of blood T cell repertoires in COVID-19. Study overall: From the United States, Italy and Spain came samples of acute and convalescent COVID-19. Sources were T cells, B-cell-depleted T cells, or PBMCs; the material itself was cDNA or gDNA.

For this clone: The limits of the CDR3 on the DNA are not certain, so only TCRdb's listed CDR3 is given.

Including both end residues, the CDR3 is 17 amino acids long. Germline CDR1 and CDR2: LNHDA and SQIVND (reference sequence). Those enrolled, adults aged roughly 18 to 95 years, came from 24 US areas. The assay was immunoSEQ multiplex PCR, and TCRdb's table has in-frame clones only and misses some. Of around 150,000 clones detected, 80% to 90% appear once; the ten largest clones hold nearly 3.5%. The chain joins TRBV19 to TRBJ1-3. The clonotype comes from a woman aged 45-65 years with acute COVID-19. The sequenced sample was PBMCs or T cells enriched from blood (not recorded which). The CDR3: CASSSRAGAFFGNTIYF.